Following are 21 T cell receptor beta chains from one sample sequenced in a study of response to subunit inactivated influenza vaccine. TCRdb re-derived calls from the RT-PCR reads in MiXCR, one entry per CDR3 protein. This table holds around 710,000 distinct CDR3 sequences, roughly 14% found once. Specimen: PBMCs from blood, collected around 14 days before vaccination. All receptors come from a man between 50 and 59 years old who received an inactivated influenza vaccine.

This clonotype was found many times. The rearrangement uses TRBV7-9 and TRBJ1-1, with D possibly TRBD1 on 5 matching bases. The CDR3 has 11 amino acids. Germline CDR1 SEHNR, CDR2 FQNEAQ (reference sequence). The V end was cut by 5 bases, the J end by 6 bases, with 7 bases between. The CDR3 coding sequence is TGTGCCAGCAGCGAGACAGCTGAAGCTTTCTTT. Amino acid sequence: CASSETAEAFF.

This clonotype was picked up a small number of times. This chain uses TRBV5-1 with TRBJ2-7, with 9 bases aligning to TRBD1. The ends lost 4 bases at V and 4 bases at J; junction bases unmatched: 12. Germline V gene lookup returns CDR1 SGHRS and CDR2 YFSETQ. The CDR3 is 16 residues long. CDR3 nucleotide sequence: TGCGCCAGCAGCCGGCCTTCGGGACAGGGAACGTACGAGCAGTACTTC. Residues: CASSRPSGQGTYEQYF.

This clonotype was observed a few times. The chain carries TRBV6-2 or TRBV6-3 and TRBJ1-5; perhaps TRBD1 as D (6 bases). Trimming removed 1 base at V and 0 bases at J, with 10 bases between. The length of the CDR3 is 16 residues. Per the germline V gene, CDR1 is MNHEY and CDR2 is SVGEGT. CDR3 loop: CASSYFGTNSNQPQHF. Written as DNA, the CDR3 is TGTGCCAGCAGTTACTTCGGGACAAATAGCAATCAGCCCCAGCATTTT.

The chain recombines TRBV6-1 with TRBJ2-7; 10 positions match TRBD1. The CDR3 length is 15 residues. The V gene's germline CDR1 is MNHNS and CDR2 SASEGT. The V and J ends lost 6 bases and 3 bases, in that order; junction bases with no gene match: 8. The CDR3 DNA reads TGTGCCAGCAGGGACGGACAGGGGGGAGTCTACGAGCAGTACTTC. Its translation is CASRDGQGGVYEQYF.

The chain couples TRBV19 to TRBJ2-1; D ambiguous. CDR1 is LNHDA and CDR2 is SQIVND in the germline V gene (reference sequence). CDR3 length: 13 amino acids. Trimming left V 3 bases short and J 6 bases short, with 9 bases between. CDR3 coding DNA: TGTGCCAGTAGTATGATCGGGCCCAATGAGCAGTTCTTC. It specifies CASSMIGPNEQFF.

This clonotype was picked up many times. The V and J genes are TRBV28 and TRBJ1-5; D might be TRBD1 (5 bases). From germline, CDR1 is MDHEN and CDR2 SYDVKM. V gave up 5 bases and J gave up 7 bases, with 18 bases separating them. The CDR3 is made up of 15 amino acids. CDR3 in DNA: TGTGCCAGCAGTGCTCAGGGCCGCTTTGGGCAGCCCCAGCATTTT. Translating gives CASSAQGRFGQPQHF.

The rearrangement uses TRBV5-1 and TRBJ2-1, with TRBD1 as a possible D gene (5 bases). CDR1 and CDR2 from the germline V gene are SGHRS and YFSETQ. CDR3 size: 14 residues. V was shortened by 0 bases and J by 8 bases, with 12 bases between the two germline ends. DNA for the CDR3: TGCGCCAGCAGCTTGGGGGCAGGGTCGGATGAGCAGTTCTTC. Residues: CASSLGAGSDEQFF.

This clonotype came up a few times. The rearrangement joins TRBV3-1 to TRBJ2-7; 10 nucleotides match TRBD1. V lost 4 bases to trimming and J lost 4 bases; unmatched junction nucleotides: 10. Germline V CDR1 and CDR2: LGHDT, YNNKEL (reference sequence). This CDR3 comprises 16 residues. The CDR3 spells CASSPQIGTGAYEQYF. The CDR3 nucleotides are TGTGCCAGCAGCCCTCAAATCGGGACAGGGGCATACGAGCAGTACTTC.

This clonotype was observed many times. The genes are TRBV29-1 and TRBJ2-7; perhaps TRBD1 as D (5 bases). Germline V gene lookup returns CDR1 SQVTM and CDR2 ANQGSEA. The V and J ends lost 4 bases and 0 bases respectively, with 7 bases between them. This CDR3 is 12 amino acids long. This chain's CDR3 is CSVVGVSYEQYF. In DNA, the CDR3 is TGCAGCGTTGTAGGGGTCTCCTACGAGCAGTACTTC.

This clonotype was observed a few times. The chain joins TRBV12-3 or TRBV12-4 to TRBJ2-5; 9 bases fit TRBD2. CDR3 length: 17 residues. Trimming cost V 2 bases and J 4 bases; bases outside gene matches: 11. Here the CDR3 DNA reads TGTGCCAGCAGTTTATCCTGGACTAGCGTCTCCCGAGAGACCCAGTACTTC. This translates into CASSLSWTSVSRETQYF.

This chain's CDR3 is CASSLGHSGTTGELFF. The CDR3 DNA is TGTGCCAGCAGCTTAGGGCATAGCGGGACGACCGGGGAGCTGTTTTTT. The rearrangement uses TRBV7-7 and TRBJ2-2, with 8 bases aligning to TRBD2. The germline CDR1 and CDR2 sequences are SSHAT and FNYEAQ (reference sequence). There are 16 residues in the CDR3. The V segment lost 1 base and the J segment 5 bases; nucleotides outside the gene matches: 6.

The chain is built from TRBV11-2 and TRBJ2-1; D ambiguous. The CDR3 consists of 13 residues. The V gene's germline CDR1 is SGHAT and CDR2 FQNNGV. The V gene lost 4 bases and the J gene lost 0 bases, with 4 bases spanning the gap. CDR3 residues: CASSSASYNEQFF. CDR3 bases: TGTGCCAGCAGCTCTGCCTCCTACAATGAGCAGTTCTTC.

The chain uses TRBV20-1 and TRBJ2-3, with TRBD2 matching over 11 bases. The junction had 11 bases not matched to a gene; V was cut back by 6 bases and J by 9 bases. The germline gives CDR1 DFQATT, CDR2 SNEGSKA (reference sequence). This CDR3 has 14 residues. CDR3 amino acids: CSAIAGGERGTQYF. The DNA of the CDR3 is TGCAGTGCGATAGCGGGAGGGGAGCGAGGCACGCAGTATTTT.

The CDR3 spells CASSPTGMLYEQYF. CDR3 bases: TGTGCCAGCTCACCGACGGGTATGCTCTACGAGCAGTACTTC. The chain combines TRBV18 with TRBJ2-7; D is unresolved. The CDR3 totals 14 residues. V was shortened by 3 bases and J by 3 bases, with 12 bases between the two germline ends. The germline gives CDR1 KGHSH, CDR2 LQKENI.

The genes are TRBV6-5 and TRBJ2-2; no clear D. CDR1 MNHEY and CDR2 SVGAGI come from the germline V gene. The CDR3 loop spans 12 amino acids. Trimming took off 6 bases at V and 5 bases at J, with 7 bases between the two ends. CDR3 sequence reads: CASRPLTGELFF. The CDR3 DNA is TGTGCCAGCAGACCCCTGACCGGGGAGCTGTTTTTT.

The J gene is TRBJ2-3, the V gene TRBV9; 7 nucleotides align to TRBD1. The CDR3 has 15 residues. V lost 2 bases, J lost 1 base, and 4 bases stayed unmatched. Germline CDR1 and CDR2: SGDLS and YYNGEE. The CDR3 loop is CASSVGQPRTDTQYF. The CDR3 DNA reads TGTGCCAGCAGCGTGGGACAGCCCCGCACAGATACGCAGTATTTT. Complete variable domain (other parts from reference TRBV9 and TRBJ2-3): DSGVTQTPKHLITATGQRVTLRCSPRSGDLSVYWYQQSLDQGLQFLIQYYNGEERAKGNILERFSAQQFPDLHSELNLSSLELGDSALYFCASSVGQPRTDTQYFGPGTRLTVL.

This clonotype was detected only a few times. The chain employs TRBV20-1 and TRBJ2-7; D gene uncertain. The CDR3 sequence is 11 residues long. Germline CDR1 is DFQATT and CDR2 is SNEGSKA (reference sequence). V lost 2 bases and J 6 bases, leaving 8 bases between the germline ends. Here the CDR3 reads CSARIVGEQYF. The DNA of the CDR3 is TGCAGTGCTAGAATCGTGGGCGAGCAGTACTTC.

A few counts support this clonotype. This chain uses TRBV25-1 with TRBJ1-2, with D possibly TRBD1 on 5 matching bases. CDR3 length: 15 amino acids. The V end lost 3 bases, the J end lost 1 base, and 12 bases lay between the germline ends. Germline CDR1 and CDR2: MGHDK and SYGVNS. CDR3 sequence: CASSDVGPFNYGYTF. CDR3 nucleotide sequence: TGTGCCAGCAGTGATGTGGGACCATTTAACTATGGCTACACCTTC.

V and J are TRBV7-2 and TRBJ2-1; 13 bases fit TRBD2. CDR3 size: 15 residues. Germline CDR1 is SGHTA and CDR2 is FQGNSA. Trimming removed 4 bases from V and 10 bases from J; junction bases left unmatched: 7. The DNA for the CDR3 is TGTGCCAGCAGCTCGGGAAGGACTAGCGGGAGAGAGCAGTTCTTC. This codes for CASSSGRTSGREQFF.

The rearrangement links TRBV7-2 to TRBJ2-5, with D unclear. Trimming left V 3 bases short and J 5 bases short, with 10 bases between. In germline, CDR1 is SGHTA, CDR2 FQGNSA. The CDR3 is 13 residues long. The DNA of the CDR3 is TGTGCCAGCAGCTTCAGTATCTTGGAGACCCAGTACTTC. Protein product: CASSFSILETQYF.

This clonotype was seen a handful of times. The rearrangement uses TRBV6-1 and TRBJ1-1; 9 bases line up with TRBD1. The CDR3 length is 14 residues. Trimming took 7 bases from V and 1 from J; bases not matched to a gene: 4. The germline V gene encodes CDR1 MNHNS and CDR2 SASEGT. CDR3: CASTIQGANTEAFF. CDR3 DNA sequence: TGTGCCAGCACTATACAGGGGGCGAACACTGAAGCTTTCTTT.